This T cell receptor beta chain was profiled in a study of spatial heterogeneity in lung cancer. Looking at the study overall: Each time, sequencing found more beta-chain sequences than alpha-chain sequences. Overall study results and limits: Ubiquitous expanded tumor TCRs surfaced in blood more at resection than they did at follow-up.

The study tagged each TCR cDNA molecule with a unique molecular identifier. One entry per CDR3 protein results from TCRdb running MiXCR on the 5' RACE reads. Seen here are some 37,000 distinct CDR3 sequences, roughly 5.5% observed once, and the top ten hold 25% to 30%. Of note for this clonotype: Its antigen is not identified.

V was clipped by 2 bases and J by 0 bases, with 4 bases between them. CDR3 length: 13 amino acids. Germline assignment: CDR1 MGHRA and CDR2 YSYEKL. The time point was: sample taken at primary tumor resection. Unsorted whole RNA from tumor, nontumor lung or frozen PBMC underwent sequencing. Untreated early-stage non-small cell lung cancer patients, roughly 75 in total, were the donors. V and J are TRBV4-1 and TRBJ2-5; D call uncertain. The TCR originated in a female donor with early-stage non-small cell lung cancer. The specimen comprised PBMCs, sampled at surgery. CDR3 region: CASSQRNQETQYF. The DNA of the CDR3 is TGCGCCAGCAGCCAAAGAAACCAAGAGACCCAGTACTTC.